The 6 T cell receptor beta chains below come from one sample, sequenced in a study of CD8+ T cells in alopecia areata. Isolated RNA was reverse transcribed into cDNA used as the sequencing template. This table comes from immunoSEQ multiplex PCR, and its TCRdb copy is limited to in-frame clones, with some not included. The table lists over 8,500 clones, with no singletons. A panel of CD4, CD8alpha, NKG2D, NKG2ACE and other markers served to sort pooled cutaneous lymph node cells. Sequencing used CD8+ T cells sorted from a lymph node. Every receptor here comes from a C3H/HeJ mouse with alopecia areata. The strain's MHC type: H2-k.

This clone is medium-sized by share. Here the gene names and germline are mouse. The CDR3 end falls 4 residues outside the read, so it is completed with the germline J gene. This chain uses TRBV1 with TRBJ2-5, with D tentatively TRBD2 (6 bases). CDR1 is NSQYPW, CDR2 LRSPGD, per germline (reference sequence). The length of the CDR3 is 13 residues. This CDR3 reads CTCSAVWGDTQYF. The DNA read from the CDR3 is TGCACCTGCAGTGCAGTCTGGGGAGAC.

This clone was observed many times. Gene and germline names: mouse. CDR3 sequence: CASGAGASSYEQYF. The sequenced CDR3 bases are TGTGCCAGCGGTGCAGGGGCCAGCTCCTAT. The rearrangement joins TRBV13-2 to TRBJ2-7; D is perhaps TRBD1 (6 bases). The CDR3 end falls 4 residues outside the read, so it is completed with the germline J gene. The CDR3 consists of 14 residues. The germline CDR1 and CDR2 sequences are NNHNN and SYGAGS (reference sequence). Trimming shortened V by 3 bases and J by 0 bases, and 10 bases separated the two germline ends.

This clone was seen many times. The genes are named according to mouse. The read halts 4 residues ahead of the CDR3 end, with the missing end drawn from the germline J gene. This rearrangement joins TRBV13-2 to TRBJ2-3, with a possible D match to TRBD1 (7 bases). The CDR3 runs 14 residues. Germline CDR1 NNHNN, CDR2 SYGAGS (reference sequence). V lost 5 bases, J lost 3 bases, and 13 bases lay in between. CDR3 sequence reads: CASGGEGAAETLYF. Partial CDR3 DNA: TGTGCCAGCGGCGGGGAGGGGGCGGCAGAA.

This clone occurred many times. Each gene name is a mouse one. The sequenced CDR3 bases are TGTGCCAGCAGTATACAGTATAATTCGCCC. Its translation is CASSIQYNSP. The whole CDR3 protein is CASSIQYNSPLYF. This chain joins TRBV19 and TRBJ1-6; D gene ambiguous. The read gets to within 3 residues of the CDR3 end, and the germline J gene fills in the rest. TRBJ1-6 is sorted into the ORF group, with uncertain function. Trimming removed 1 base from V and 4 bases from J, with 3 bases in between. CDR3 length: 13 residues. In germline, CDR1 is FNHDT, CDR2 SITEND (reference sequence).

This clone rates as medium-sized. The genes and germline here are from mouse. The CDR3 here is CASSLGGQANTEVFF. CDR3 bases read: TGTGCAAGCAGCTTAGGGGGACAGGCAAACACA. The rearrangement links TRBV16 to TRBJ1-1; 8 bases line up with TRBD1. The CDR3 end falls 4 residues outside the read, so it is completed with the germline J gene. The V gene end was trimmed by 1 base and the J gene end by 0 bases; junction bases not matched to a gene: 1. The CDR3 length is 15 residues. Germline V gene lookup returns CDR1 SGHSA and CDR2 FRNQAP.

This clone was recorded many times. Any gene name here is a mouse gene name. Read sequence stops 4 residues before the CDR3 end, and the germline J gene provides the missing end. The chain recombines TRBV1 with TRBJ2-7, with D possibly being TRBD1 (5 bases). This CDR3 is built from 15 residues. Trimming shortened V by 3 bases and J by 0 bases, and 12 bases separated the two germline ends. The germline V gene has CDR1 NSQYPW and CDR2 LRSPGD (reference sequence). CDR3 bases read: TGCACCTGCAGTGCCCAGGGTCTGAGCTCCTAT. Translating it yields CTCSAQGLSSY. The entire CDR3 protein is CTCSAQGLSSYEQYF.